The following is a TCR beta chain sequence with its context. Together with thyroid ultrasound, orbital computed tomography, serum thyroxine and TRAb, clinical symptoms were used for diagnoses. The data are from a study of T cells in Graves' hyperthyroidism and ophthalmopathy. Amplified regions were TCR beta CDR3 sequences from RNA transcripts. HTBI primers were the set used in a first-round RT-PCR of the TCR CDR3. TCRdb fed the multiplex PCR reads into MiXCR, producing one record per CDR3 protein. Here the sample spans hundreds of thousands of distinct CDR3 sequences, 38% being singletons. This CDR3 contains 16 residues. Per the germline V gene, CDR1 is MGHDK and CDR2 is SYGVNS. V lost 4 bases, J lost 5 bases, and 20 bases lay in between.

This chain links TRBV25-1 with TRBJ2-5, with a tentative D call TRBD1 (6 bases). This TCR was sampled from a man aged 18 to 29 with Graves' hyperthyroidism. Sequencing was done on a sample of blood. The CDR3 reads CASSGAGQTGWETQYF. CDR3 DNA: TGTGCCAGCAGTGGGGCAGGACAGACCGGCTGGGAGACCCAGTACTTC. Complete variable domain (other parts from reference TRBV25-1 and TRBJ2-5): EADIYQTPRYLVIGTGKKITLECSQTMGHDKMYWYQQDPGMELHLIHYSYGVNSTEKGDLSSESTVSRIRTEHFPLTLESARPSHTSQYLCASSGAGQTGWETQYFGPGTRLLVL.